This TCR beta chain is from a study of control samples from healthy donors and cancer patients (dated by TCRdb to about 2020). To prepare the library, the immunoSEQ multiplex PCR assay was applied. TCRdb obtained this table from immuneACCESS and retained in-frame rearrangements with V and J assigned. These tables miss some clones; where compared with another copy, unresolved V genes account for less than half of the shortfall, and the remainder is unexplained. Here the sample has about 75,000 clones; 84% occur a single time. The ten biggest clones cover about 16% of the sample. Looking up the germline V gene yields CDR1 SQVTM and CDR2 ANQGSEA. V is shortened by 7 bases, J by 3 bases, and the region joining them spans 14 bases. CDR3 length: 13 amino acids, cysteine to phenylalanine. Here the CDR3 DNA is all that survives: 39 bases in frame from base 1. As for this clone: It lacks a known antigen. Per-base qualities were not stored, and no clone one base away is much larger.

The sequencing input was blood. The chain was built from TRBV29-1 and TRBJ2-3; D gene: possibly TRBD2, on 5 matching bases. The sequence was obtained from a man aged 50-60 years in good health. The bases are TGCAGCGCCCGACCGGCGGGTACAGATACGCAGTATTTT. This gives the protein CSARPAGTDTQYF.